The present T cell receptor beta chain was sequenced within a study of T-cell memory formation after mild COVID-19. Findings and limits, study-wide: There were some responding clones in pre-infection memory, which suggested that cross-reactive memory had joined.

V shed 4 bases and J 6 bases; nucleotides not matched to a gene: 3. The CDR3 is 15 amino acids. Per germline, CDR1 LGHDT and CDR2 YNNKEL (reference sequence). TCRdb fed the 5' RACE reads into MiXCR, producing one record per CDR3 protein. The sample records about 420,000 distinct CDR3 sequences, under 25% being singletons. This clonotype turned up a few times. The antigen remains undetermined. J is TRBJ2-3 and V is TRBV3-1; 14 nucleotides match TRBD2. This clonotype was sampled from an adult woman who had mild COVID-19 (a few samples of this study predate the infection). Cell type and time point are not known. Input material: PBMCs or a T cell subset sorted from them (not recorded which). The CDR3 sequence is CASSLGTSGGDTQYF. The CDR3 DNA is TGTGCCAGCAGCCTTGGGACTAGCGGGGGTGATACGCAGTATTTT.